This TCR beta chain was retrieved from a study of a mutant IDH1 vaccine in newly diagnosed glioma. Study overall: Therapy received beforehand was radiotherapy, temozolomide, or both, with most patients given both. General study results and limits: Patients showed vaccine-induced immune responses at a rate of approximately 93%.

Time point meaning: baseline, week 1 (first vaccination visit). The treatment denotes: pre-vaccination baseline after standard-of-care therapy. The donors' diagnosis was new WHO grade 3 or 4 astrocytoma that was IDH1-mutant and ATRX-lost. The method was immunoSEQ multiplex PCR; TCRdb's version includes in-frame clones alone and lacks a portion of them. The profile shows tens of thousands of clones, roughly 85% of them singletons. About this clone itself: The antigen is unknown.

CDR3 length equals 13 residues. Germline V gives CDR1 KGHSY, CDR2 FQNENV. Trimming cost V 1 base and J 2 bases, with 5 bases left between them. The source is a woman aged 45-60 years with glioma. The sequencing used PBMCs, collected from a glioma patient treated with radiotherapy, temozolomide or both. The chain carries TRBV16 and TRBJ2-5; D is unresolved. The CDR3 nucleotides are TGTGCCAGCAGCCAATACACACAAGAGACCCAGTACTTC. Protein sequence: CASSQYTQETQYF. The full variable domain, its missing parts supplied by reference TRBV16 and TRBJ2-5, is GEEVAQTPKHLVRGEGQKAKLYCAPIKGHSYVFWYQQVLKNEFKFLISFQNENVFDETGMPKERFSAKCLPNSPCSLEIQATKLEDSAVYFCASSQYTQETQYFGPGTRLLVL.